The text below deals with one T cell receptor beta chain. The whole isolated RNA underwent reverse transcription, so sequencing captured expressed TCRB transcripts. Produced via immunoSEQ multiplex PCR; TCRdb's table is partial and in-frame only. The sample contains about 350,000 clones, around a fifth of which appear only once. The data derive from a study of beta chain features in type 1 diabetes. The CDR3 is 14 residues long. Germline V gene sequence: CDR1 SGHNT, CDR2 YYREEE (reference sequence). Trimming stripped 2 bases from V and 4 bases from J, with 9 bases between. This receptor was identified in a woman aged 18-29 years in good health. Sequenced material: naive CD4+ T cells from blood. The chain joins TRBV5-4 to TRBJ2-2, with D uncertain. Here the CDR3 reads CASSFQESTGELFF. The CDR3 nucleotides are TGTGCCAGCAGCTTTCAAGAGAGCACCGGGGAGCTGTTTTTT.